The clone carrying this T cell receptor beta chain has more than one count but fewer than ten. Here immunoSEQ multiplex PCR was the method, and the copy in TCRdb shows in-frame clones only, minus some. The sample consists of 40,000 to 55,000 clones, 86% of them appearing once. The V gene lost 0 bases and the J gene lost 8 bases, with 9 bases spanning the gap. This CDR3 is built from 13 residues. Germline V gives CDR1 SGHRS, CDR2 YFSETQ. The source of the sample is a study of T cell responses to AZD1222 COVID-19 vaccine. The material was peripheral blood, obtained 28 days after the second AZD1222 dose. The gene calls are TRBV5-1 and TRBJ1-3; the D gene is possibly TRBD1 (5 bases). The TCR originated in an adult who received the AZD1222 COVID-19 vaccine. CDR3 in amino acids: CASSLAQGDTIYF. The CDR3 region has the DNA TGCGCCAGCAGCTTGGCCCAGGGTGACACCATATATTTT.